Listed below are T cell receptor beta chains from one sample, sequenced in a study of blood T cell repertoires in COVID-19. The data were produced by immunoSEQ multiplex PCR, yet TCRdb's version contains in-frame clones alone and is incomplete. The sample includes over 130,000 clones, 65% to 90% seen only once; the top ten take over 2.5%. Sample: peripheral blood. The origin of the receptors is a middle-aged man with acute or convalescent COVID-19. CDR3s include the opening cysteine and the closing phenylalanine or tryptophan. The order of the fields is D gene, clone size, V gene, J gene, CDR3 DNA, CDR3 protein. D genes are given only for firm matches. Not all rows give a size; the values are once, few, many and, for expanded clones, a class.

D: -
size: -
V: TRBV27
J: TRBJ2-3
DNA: TGTGCCAGCAGCGTACGATTAACTAGCACAGATACGCAGTATTTT
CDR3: CASSVRLTSTDTQYF

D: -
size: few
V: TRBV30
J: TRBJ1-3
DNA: TGTGCCTGGAGCCATGGGGGGTCATCTGGAAACACCATATATTTT
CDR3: CAWSHGGSSGNTIYF

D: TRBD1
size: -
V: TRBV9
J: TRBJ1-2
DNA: TGTGCCAGCAGCTCCCGAACAGGGGGGGATTATGGCTACACCTTC
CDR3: CASSSRTGGDYGYTF

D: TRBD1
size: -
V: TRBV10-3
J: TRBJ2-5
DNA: TGTGCCATCAGTGCGGGACAGGGGGCCGGAAAGACCCAGTACTTC
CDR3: CAISAGQGAGKTQYF

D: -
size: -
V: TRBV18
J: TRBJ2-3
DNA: TGTGCCAGCTCTCTAGGGACAAAACCAGATACGCAGTATTTT
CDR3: CASSLGTKPDTQYF

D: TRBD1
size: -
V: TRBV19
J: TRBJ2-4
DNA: TGTGCCAGTAGTGCCTGGGACAGGGGGCTAGCCAAAAACATTCAGTACTTC
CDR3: CASSAWDRGLAKNIQYF

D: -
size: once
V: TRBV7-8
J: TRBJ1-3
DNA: TGTGCCAGCAGCGCGACCGGGGGGGCTGGAAACACCATATATTTT
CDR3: CASSATGGAGNTIYF

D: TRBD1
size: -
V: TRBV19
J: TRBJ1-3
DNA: TGTGCCAGTAGTGGACGACAGGGGGCGAGTGGAAACACCATATATTTT
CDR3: CASSGRQGASGNTIYF

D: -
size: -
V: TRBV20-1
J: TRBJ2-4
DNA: TGCAGTGCTAGTTCGATCCTGGGATCGACGGGAGCCTTGAAAAACATTCAGTACTTC
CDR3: CSASSILGSTGALKNIQYF

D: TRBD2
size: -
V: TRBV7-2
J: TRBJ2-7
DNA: TGTGCCAGCAGCTTAGAGGGTGCTAGCGGGAGCTACGAGCAGTACTTC
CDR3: CASSLEGASGSYEQYF

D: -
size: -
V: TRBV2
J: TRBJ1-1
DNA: TGTGCCAGCAGCCCGGGGGGGTGGGCTGAAGCTTTCTTT
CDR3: CASSPGGWAEAFF

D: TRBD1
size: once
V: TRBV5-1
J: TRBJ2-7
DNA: TGCGCCAGCAGCATCACGACAGGGGAGTACTACGAGCAGTACTTC
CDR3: CASSITTGEYYEQYF

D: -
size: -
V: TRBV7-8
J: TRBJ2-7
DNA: TGTGCCAGCAGCTCTCTGACAGGACAGACCTACGAGCAGTACTTC
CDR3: CASSSLTGQTYEQYF

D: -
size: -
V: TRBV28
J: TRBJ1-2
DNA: TGTGCCAGTTCAACTATAGGCCATGGCTACACCTTC
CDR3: CASSTIGHGYTF

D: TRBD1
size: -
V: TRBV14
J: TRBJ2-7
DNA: TGTGCCAGCAGCCAAAACCCCGGGACAGGAGGGTACGAGCAGTACTTC
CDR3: CASSQNPGTGGYEQYF

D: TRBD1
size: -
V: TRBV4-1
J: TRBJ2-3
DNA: TGCGCCAGCAGCCAAGATGGACAGGGAACAGATACGCAGTATTTT
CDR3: CASSQDGQGTDTQYF

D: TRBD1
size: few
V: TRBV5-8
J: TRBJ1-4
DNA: TGTGCCAGCAGCTCCGGAACAGGGGTGGTTAATGAAAAACTGTTTTTT
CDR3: CASSSGTGVVNEKLFF

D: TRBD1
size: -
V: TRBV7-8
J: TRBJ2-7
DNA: TGTGCCAGCGTACAGGGGCCCGTAAGCTCCTACGAGCAGTACTTC
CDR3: CASVQGPVSSYEQYF

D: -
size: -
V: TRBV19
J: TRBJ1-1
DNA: TGTGCCAGTAGGTTTAGACAGCAGAACACTGAAGCTTTCTTT
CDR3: CASRFRQQNTEAFF

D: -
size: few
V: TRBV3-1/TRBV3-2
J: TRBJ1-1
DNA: TGTGCCAGCAGCCGTCGCGGCACTGAAGCTTTCTTT
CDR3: CASSRRGTEAFF

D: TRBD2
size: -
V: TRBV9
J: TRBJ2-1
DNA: TGTGCCAGCAGCGTAGGGGGTGGGGGACTAGCGCCCCAGGGAGAGCAGTTCTTC
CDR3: CASSVGGGGLAPQGEQFF

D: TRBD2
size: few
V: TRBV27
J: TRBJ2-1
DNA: TGTGCCAGCAACGCCTGGACTAGCGGGGGTTTCGAGCAGTTCTTC
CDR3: CASNAWTSGGFEQFF

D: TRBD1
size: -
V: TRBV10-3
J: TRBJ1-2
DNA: TGTGCCATCACCGGGACAGGGAAAAGCGGCTATGGCTACACCTTC
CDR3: CAITGTGKSGYGYTF

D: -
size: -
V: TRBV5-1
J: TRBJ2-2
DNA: TGCGCCAGCAGCACCCCCGACGGGGATACGAACACCGGGGAGCTGTTTTTT
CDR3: CASSTPDGDTNTGELFF

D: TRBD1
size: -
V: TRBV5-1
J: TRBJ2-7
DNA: TGCGCCAGCAGCATCGACAGGGTGGACGCGGAGCAGTACTTC
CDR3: CASSIDRVDAEQYF

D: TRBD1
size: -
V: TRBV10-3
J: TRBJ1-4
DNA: TGTGCCATCAGTGAGTCAAACAGGGGGCAGAGTGAAAAACTGTTTTTT
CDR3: CAISESNRGQSEKLFF

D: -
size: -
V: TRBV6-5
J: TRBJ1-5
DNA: TGTGCCAGCACCCTATTAATTAGCAATCAGCCCCAGCATTTT
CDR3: CASTLLISNQPQHF

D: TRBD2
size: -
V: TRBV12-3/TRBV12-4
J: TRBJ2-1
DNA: TGTGCCAGCAGTCTTCTAGCGGGCGGTGAGCAGTTCTTC
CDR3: CASSLLAGGEQFF

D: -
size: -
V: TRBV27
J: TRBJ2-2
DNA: TGTGCCAGCAGTTTATATAGTTCTGGGGAGCTGTTTTTT
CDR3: CASSLYSSGELFF

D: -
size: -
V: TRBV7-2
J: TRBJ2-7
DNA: TGTGCCAGCAGCTTAGTCACCTTCAGAGAGCAGTACTTC
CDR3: CASSLVTFREQYF

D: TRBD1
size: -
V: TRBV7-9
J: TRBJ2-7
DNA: TGTGCCAGCAGCGGGTCCGGACAGGCTTCCTACGAGCAGTACTTC
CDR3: CASSGSGQASYEQYF

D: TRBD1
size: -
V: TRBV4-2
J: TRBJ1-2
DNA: TGTGCCAGCAGCCAAACCGGGACAGGGGCCGTCTATGGCTACACCTTC
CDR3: CASSQTGTGAVYGYTF

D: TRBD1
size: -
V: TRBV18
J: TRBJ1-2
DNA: TGTGCCAGCTCACCTGGACAGGCGAACTATGGCTACACCTTC
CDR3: CASSPGQANYGYTF

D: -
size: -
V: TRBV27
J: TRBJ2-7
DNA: TGTGCCAGCAGCCCTACAGGGTTTTACGAGCAGTACTTC
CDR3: CASSPTGFYEQYF

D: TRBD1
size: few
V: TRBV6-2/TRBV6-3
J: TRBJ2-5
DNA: TGTGCCAGCAGTAACCTCAGAGGGGGCCCGGTCGAGACCCAGTACTTC
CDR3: CASSNLRGGPVETQYF

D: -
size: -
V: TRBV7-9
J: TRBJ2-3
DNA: TGTGCCAGCTCAGGGGGCACAGATACGCAGTATTTT
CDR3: CASSGGTDTQYF

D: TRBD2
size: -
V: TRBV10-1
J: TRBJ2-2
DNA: TGCGCCAGCAGTGAGTCGGGGAGGGGATCCAACACCGGGGAGCTGTTTTTT
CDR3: CASSESGRGSNTGELFF

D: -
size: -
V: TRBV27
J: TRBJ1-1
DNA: TGTGCCAGCCGACGCCACGGACCGGGGGCTGAAGCTTTCTTT
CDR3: CASRRHGPGAEAFF

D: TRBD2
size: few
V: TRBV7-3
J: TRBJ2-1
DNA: TGTGCCAGCAGCCAAGGGACTAGCGGAAACAATGAGCAGTTCTTC
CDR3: CASSQGTSGNNEQFF

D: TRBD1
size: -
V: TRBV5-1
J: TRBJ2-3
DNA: TGCGCCAGCAGCTTGGAGGGGACAGGGCGCACAGATACGCAGTATTTT
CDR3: CASSLEGTGRTDTQYF

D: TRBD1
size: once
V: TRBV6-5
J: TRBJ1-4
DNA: TGTGCCAGCAGTTTACAGGGGGCAACTAATGAAAAACTGTTTTTT
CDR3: CASSLQGATNEKLFF

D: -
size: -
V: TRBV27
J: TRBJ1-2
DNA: TGTGCCAGCAGTTGGACAGCCAACTATGGCTACACCTTC
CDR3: CASSWTANYGYTF

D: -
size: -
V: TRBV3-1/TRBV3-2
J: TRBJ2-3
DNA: TGTGCCAGCAGCCAAGCGGTGGCGGGAGATACGCAGTATTTT
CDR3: CASSQAVAGDTQYF

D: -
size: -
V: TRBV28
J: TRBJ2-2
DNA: TGTGCCAGCAGTTTTATAGGGGAGCTGTTTTTT
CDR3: CASSFIGELFF

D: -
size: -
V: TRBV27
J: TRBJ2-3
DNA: TGTGCCAGCAGTTTTGACATCTGGACAGATACGCAGTATTTT
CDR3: CASSFDIWTDTQYF

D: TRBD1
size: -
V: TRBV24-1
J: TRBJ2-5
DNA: TGTGCCACCAGTGATTCTGACAGGGGGATTCGGGAGACCCAGTACTTC
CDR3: CATSDSDRGIRETQYF

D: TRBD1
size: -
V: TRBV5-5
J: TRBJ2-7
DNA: TGTGCCACCGCGGGACAGGGGACCTACGAGCAGTACTTC
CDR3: CATAGQGTYEQYF

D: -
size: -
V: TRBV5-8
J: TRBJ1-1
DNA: TGTGCCAGCAGCTTCTTAGGGGGCACTGAAGCTTTCTTT
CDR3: CASSFLGGTEAFF

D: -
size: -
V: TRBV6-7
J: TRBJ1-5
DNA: TGTGCCAGCAGACGCCGTGAGGGGGTTCAGCCCCAGCATTTT
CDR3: CASRRREGVQPQHF

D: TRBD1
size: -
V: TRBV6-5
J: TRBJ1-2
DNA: TGTGCCAGCACCCGCGGGACAGGGGCCTATGGCTACACCTTC
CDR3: CASTRGTGAYGYTF

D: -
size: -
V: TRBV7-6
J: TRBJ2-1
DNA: TGTGCCAGCAGCCCCCGACTAGGCGCCTACAATGAGCAGTTCTTC
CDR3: CASSPRLGAYNEQFF

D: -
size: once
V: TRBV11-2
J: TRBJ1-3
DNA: TGTGCCAGCAGCTTACAGACAGGACCTGGAAACACCATATATTTT
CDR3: CASSLQTGPGNTIYF

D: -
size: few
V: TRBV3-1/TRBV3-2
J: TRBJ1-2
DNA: TGTGCCAGCAGCCAAGCGCCAGGGAATGGCTACACCTTC
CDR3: CASSQAPGNGYTF

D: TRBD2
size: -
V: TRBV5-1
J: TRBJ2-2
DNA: TGCGCCAGCATCTTACTAGCGAGCGGGGAGCTGTTTTTT
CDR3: CASILLASGELFF

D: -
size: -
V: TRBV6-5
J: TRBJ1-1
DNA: TGTGCCAGCAGTTACTCCACAGGGTTTGGTGAAGCTTTCTTT
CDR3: CASSYSTGFGEAFF

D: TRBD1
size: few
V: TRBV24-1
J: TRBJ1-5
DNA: TGTGCCACCAGTGATGGAGGACAGGCGAATCAGCCCCAGCATTTT
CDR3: CATSDGGQANQPQHF

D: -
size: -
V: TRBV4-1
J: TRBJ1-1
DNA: TGCGCCAGCAGCCCGCTGGCAGGGGATTACACTGAAGCTTTCTTT
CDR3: CASSPLAGDYTEAFF

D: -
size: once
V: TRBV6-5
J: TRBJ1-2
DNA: TGTGCCAGCAGTTACTTCGGTACCTATGGCTACACCTTC
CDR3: CASSYFGTYGYTF

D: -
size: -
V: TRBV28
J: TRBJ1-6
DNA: TGTGCCAGCAGTCCCCCAGGGAATAATTCACCCCTCCACTTT
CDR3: CASSPPGNNSPLHF

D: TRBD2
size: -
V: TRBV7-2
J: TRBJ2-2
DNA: TGTGCCAGCAGCTTAAAGTCGGTGGGCGGGACTAGCGGCACCGGGGAGCTGTTTTTT
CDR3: CASSLKSVGGTSGTGELFF